The 18 T cell receptor beta chains listed next were all sequenced from one sample in a study of blood T cells in healthy people across ages. Through a sample-barcoded 5' primer and a J-beta primer mix, a second PCR was run for roughly 6 to 12 cycles. TCRdb re-called the 5' RACE reads through MiXCR, storing one row per CDR3 protein. The sample lists 600,000 to 800,000 distinct CDR3 sequences; around 21% were seen once. What was sequenced was blood. Source of these receptors: an older man in good health.

The gene calls are TRBV6-5 and TRBJ1-2; 7 nucleotides agree with TRBD1. This CDR3 comprises 13 residues. The germline V gene has CDR1 MNHEY and CDR2 SVGAGI. J gave up 0 bases and V 10 bases, and 5 bases lay outside the gene matches. DNA of the CDR3: TGTGCCACCAACAGGGGAGCTAACTATGGCTACACCTTC. Its translation is CATNRGANYGYTF.

Ten or more counts support this clonotype. J is TRBJ2-1 and V is TRBV6-5; D is uncertain. V was pared by 6 bases and J by 0 bases, with 12 bases between. CDR1 is MNHEY and CDR2 is SVGAGI in the germline V gene. The CDR3 extends over 15 amino acids. The CDR3, as DNA: TGTGCCAGCAGACCTACTTTGAGCTCCTACAATGAGCAGTTCTTC. Translation: CASRPTLSSYNEQFF.

This clonotype was observed at least ten times. The V and J genes are TRBV5-1 and TRBJ2-5; 7 bases are a match to TRBD2. CDR3 size: 16 residues. The trim removed 0 bases at V and 2 bases at J, leaving 7 bases unmatched. Germline assignment: CDR1 SGHRS and CDR2 YFSETQ. In DNA, the CDR3 is TGCGCCAGCAGCTTGGCTATGATCGGGAGGCAAGAGACCCAGTACTTC. It is translated as CASSLAMIGRQETQYF.

The chain uses TRBV15 and TRBJ2-4; tentatively, D is TRBD1 (6 bases). Germline CDR1 and CDR2: LNHNV and YYDKDF (reference sequence). The CDR3 length is 15 residues. V shed 7 bases and J shed 7 bases, with 20 bases lying between them. CDR3 sequence: CATNERGQRGNIQYF. The CDR3 DNA reads TGTGCCACCAACGAAAGGGGCCAAAGGGGGAACATTCAGTACTTC.

The chain uses TRBV4-1 and TRBJ2-3; 10 bases are shared with TRBD2. The CDR3 totals 15 residues. Germline V gene sequence: CDR1 MGHRA, CDR2 YSYEKL. V lost 4 bases, J lost 2 bases, and 3 bases stayed unmatched. CDR3 in DNA: TGCGCCAGCAGCCCTAGCGGGAGTCTCACAGATACGCAGTATTTT. Its protein is CASSPSGSLTDTQYF.

This clonotype was seen once. The chain carries TRBV7-8 and TRBJ2-4, with D uncertain. Germline V CDR1 and CDR2: SGHVS, FQNEAQ. V was pared by 4 bases and J by 16 bases, with 17 bases between. The CDR3 has 12 amino acids. This chain's CDR3 is CASSSDRVVEYF. The CDR3 coding sequence is TGTGCCAGCAGCTCAGATCGGGTAGTTGAATACTTC.

This clonotype showed up just a few times. CDR3 in DNA: TGTGCCAGTCGGGGTATGAACACTGAAGCTTTCTTT. Its protein product is CASRGMNTEAFF. The chain uses TRBV18 and TRBJ1-1; D unclear. Trimming pared 9 bases from V and 0 bases from J, leaving 8 bases between. The CDR3 sequence is 12 residues long. Germline V lookup: CDR1 KGHSH, CDR2 LQKENI.

This chain links TRBV19 with TRBJ2-7; TRBD2 aligns across 11 bases. Trimming at V came to 4 bases and at J to 0 bases, leaving 2 bases not matched to a gene. CDR3 size: 15 residues. Germline V gives CDR1 LNHDA, CDR2 SQIVND (reference sequence). The CDR3 coding sequence is TGTGCCAGTAGTAAACTAGCGGGGGTCTCCTACGAGCAGTACTTC. Translating gives CASSKLAGVSYEQYF.

This clonotype has more than one count but fewer than ten. The genes are TRBV7-9 and TRBJ2-5, with D unclear. The J call may be wrong; the DNA end is better matched by TRBJ2-1. CDR1 is SEHNR, CDR2 FQNEAQ, per germline (reference sequence). The CDR3 has 15 amino acids. The CDR3 here is CASSLDLTSLDEQFF. CDR3 nucleotides: TGTGCCAGCAGCTTAGACCTAACCTCTTTGGATGAGCAGTTCTTC.

The CDR3 here is CASSDRAPGGANVLTF. In DNA form, the CDR3 reads TGTGCCAGCAGTGACAGGGCTCCGGGCGGGGCCAACGTCCTGACTTTC. The V call is TRBV6-1, the J call TRBJ2-6; D is perhaps TRBD1 (5 bases). The CDR3 totals 16 residues. Germline V gene lookup returns CDR1 MNHNS and CDR2 SASEGT. V was clipped by 3 bases and J by 4 bases, with 13 bases between them.

The chain recombines TRBV3-1 with TRBJ1-5, with 7 positions matching TRBD1. CDR3 length equals 18 residues. The germline gives CDR1 LGHDT, CDR2 YNNKEL (reference sequence). V lost 1 base, J lost 1 base, and 10 bases stayed unmatched. In DNA, the CDR3 is TGTGCCAGCAGCCAAGGAGCCAGTACAGGGGAAAGCAATCAGCCCCAGCATTTT. This gives the protein CASSQGASTGESNQPQHF.

This clonotype was recorded once. The junction does not match germline at one end; this may be a read error. The rearrangement joins TRBV5-5 to TRBJ2-5; TRBD2 matches at 15 bases. This CDR3 contains 16 residues. Germline lookup yields CDR1 SGHKS and CDR2 YYEKEE (reference sequence). The CDR3: CAGSRTSGRAVETQYF. The CDR3, as DNA: TGTGCCGGCAGCAGGACTAGCGGGAGGGCCGTAGAGACCCAGTACTTC.

As to this clonotype: One end of the junction is discordant with germline, which a read error may explain. The DNA of the CDR3 is TGTGCCGGCCGGACAGCGGTGACTTCCTACGAGCAGTATTTC. It is translated as CAGRTAVTSYEQYF. The chain recombines TRBV19 with TRBJ2-7, with TRBD1 as a possible D gene (6 bases). The CDR3 sequence is 14 residues long. Germline CDR1 and CDR2: LNHDA and SQIVND (reference sequence).

This clonotype was counted between two and nine times. The rearrangement uses TRBV9 and TRBJ2-2, with D possibly TRBD2 on 6 matching bases. Trimming took off 0 bases at V and 1 base at J, with 10 bases between the two ends. The CDR3 sequence is 16 residues long. Germline CDR1 reads SGDLS; CDR2 reads YYNGEE. CDR3 in DNA: TGTGCCAGCAGCGTAGCGTATAGCGGGAACACCGGGGAGCTGTTTTTT. Translated, it gives CASSVAYSGNTGELFF. Based on the CDR3 plus reference TRBV9 and TRBJ2-2, the full variable domain is DSGVTQTPKHLITATGQRVTLRCSPRSGDLSVYWYQQSLDQGLQFLIQYYNGEERAKGNILERFSAQQFPDLHSELNLSSLELGDSALYFCASSVAYSGNTGELFFGEGSRLTVL.

The rearrangement uses TRBV12-3 or TRBV12-4 and TRBJ2-5, with D unclear. There are 13 residues in the CDR3. The V end was cut by 4 bases, the J end by 2 bases, with 8 bases between. CDR3 protein: CASSSSDQETQYF. The CDR3 region has the DNA TGTGCCAGCAGTTCCTCGGATCAAGAGACCCAGTACTTC.

The chain combines TRBV20-1 with TRBJ2-5; TRBD1 aligns across 9 bases. V lost 6 bases and J lost 3; bases outside the gene matches: 5. The CDR3 consists of 13 residues. The germline gives CDR1 DFQATT, CDR2 SNEGSKA (reference sequence). The CDR3 loop is CSALDRGEETQYF. DNA of the CDR3: TGCAGTGCCTTGGACAGGGGAGAAGAGACCCAGTACTTC.

In its sample, this clonotype was seen many times. The gene calls are TRBV10-2 and TRBJ2-5; tentatively, D is TRBD1 (5 bases). The ends were cut back, 2 bases at V and 1 base at J, with 11 bases in the middle. CDR3 length: 15 amino acids. CDR1 is WSHSY and CDR2 is SAAADI in the germline V gene. The CDR3 sequence is CASSERQRAQETQYF. As DNA, the CDR3 is TGCGCCAGCAGTGAGCGACAGAGAGCCCAAGAGACCCAGTACTTC.

The chain recombines TRBV28 with TRBJ1-4, with D perhaps TRBD1 (5 bases). Trimming left V 3 bases short and J 10 bases short, with 21 bases between. The V gene's germline CDR1 is MDHEN and CDR2 SYDVKM. The CDR3 length is 16 residues. The CDR3 nucleotides read TGTGCCAGCAGTTTTCTTTCGACAACTAGCGGGGGAAAACTGTTTTTT. Amino acids: CASSFLSTTSGGKLFF.